This T cell receptor beta chain was recovered during a study of blood T cell repertoires in COVID-19. Study-level background: The United States, Italy and Spain provided the acute and convalescent COVID-19 samples. Nucleic acid was either cDNA or gDNA, and it came from T cells, B-cell-depleted T cells, or PBMCs.

In the authors' workflow: Reference gene primer amplification gave nucleated cell count estimates. The repertoire was sequenced with immunoSEQ multiplex PCR; TCRdb's copy has only in-frame clones and lacks some. That table supplies the V and J calls and clone size; D and trimming were determined from the DNA. The repertoire consists of about 73,000 clones, with about 91% occurring once and the leading ten covering roughly 9%. Specimen: peripheral blood. The TCR was taken from a man older than 75 with acute or convalescent COVID-19.

CDR3 protein: CASSPQGTNEKLFF. CDR3 nucleotide sequence: TGTGCCAGTAGTCCACAGGGAACTAATGAAAAACTGTTTTTT. J is TRBJ1-4 and V is TRBV19; a possible D gene is TRBD1 (6 bases). Germline V CDR1 and CDR2: LNHDA, SQIVND (reference sequence). The CDR3 contains 14 residues. V gave up 5 bases and J gave up 1 base, with 8 bases separating them.